One and the same sample provided the 13 T cell receptor beta chains below, sequenced in a study of blood T cells in healthy people across ages. Primers used in a second PCR of about 6 to 11 cycles were a sample-barcoded 5' primer and a J-beta primer mix. Via MiXCR, TCRdb re-called the 5' RACE reads, giving one row per CDR3 protein. Altogether 910,000 or so distinct CDR3 sequences are present, 51% being singletons, with the ten largest covering over 20%. What was sequenced was blood. These receptor sequences come from a woman between 55 and 75 years old in good health.

This clonotype has just a few counts. The chain is built from TRBV20-1 and TRBJ2-4, with D tentatively TRBD2 (5 bases). This CDR3 has 15 amino acids. Trimming took off 6 bases at V and 5 bases at J, with 20 bases between the two ends. Germline CDR1 is DFQATT and CDR2 is SNEGSKA (reference sequence). The CDR3 sequence is CSATRRAASQNIQYF. The CDR3, as DNA: TGCAGTGCCACCCGGCGGGCGGCCTCCCAAAACATTCAGTACTTC.

The CDR3 is CASSQDPFNTGELFF. CDR3 nucleotide sequence: TGTGCCAGCAGCCAAGACCCCTTTAACACCGGGGAGCTGTTTTTT. The V call is TRBV14, the J call TRBJ2-2, with unresolved D. Germline CDR1 reads SGHDN; CDR2 reads FVKESK. The CDR3 loop spans 15 amino acids. V lost 0 bases to trimming and J lost 2 bases, with 7 bases between them.

As regards this clonotype: Since a much larger clone is just one base distant, this may be a read error. V and J are TRBV29-1 and TRBJ2-4; possible D gene TRBD2, 5 bases. The end of the DNA is better explained by TRBJ2-7, so the J call may be wrong. This CDR3 spans 14 amino acids. Germline CDR1 and CDR2: SQVTM and ANQGSEA. The CDR3 DNA reads TGCAGCGTTGCAGAGGGAGTACCCCCATACGAGCAGTACTTC. The encoded protein is CSVAEGVPPYEQYF.

The rearrangement joins TRBV18 to TRBJ2-1, with 14 bases matching TRBD2. This CDR3 spans 20 amino acids. Germline CDR1 KGHSH, CDR2 LQKENI. Trimming at V came to 0 bases and at J to 0 bases, leaving 7 bases not matched to a gene. Written as DNA, the CDR3 is TGTGCCAGCTCACCACCTGTGGGACTAGCGGGAGCAAGCTCCTACAATGAGCAGTTCTTC. Translated: CASSPPVGLAGASSYNEQFF. Complete variable domain (other parts from reference TRBV18 and TRBJ2-1): NAGVMQNPRHLVRRRGQEARLRCSPMKGHSHVYWYRQLPEEGLKFMVYLQKENIIDESGMPKERFSAEFPKEGPSILRIQQVVRGDSAAYFCASSPPVGLAGASSYNEQFFGPGTRLTVL.

This clonotype was detected once. The chain joins TRBV9 to TRBJ2-3; 7 nucleotides match TRBD1. Trimming cost V 0 bases and J 1 base; bases outside gene matches: 5. The CDR3 has 16 residues. Germline V lookup: CDR1 SGDLS, CDR2 YYNGEE. CDR3 DNA sequence: TGTGCCAGCAGCGTAGTAGGTGGGACAGGCACAGATACGCAGTATTTT. Translation: CASSVVGGTGTDTQYF.

Details on this clonotype: This sequence may be a read error, since a much larger clone differs from it by one base. V usage is TRBV6-1 and J usage is TRBJ2-7, with D perhaps TRBD1 (7 bases). The CDR3 extends over 13 amino acids. Germline V gene data show CDR1 as MNHNS and CDR2 as SASEGT. This chain's CDR3 is CAGRAGTAYEQYF. The CDR3 coding sequence is TGTGCCGGCAGGGCGGGGACAGCCTACGAGCAGTACTTC.

Note on this clonotype: Sequence at one end of the junction differs from germline and may be a read error. V gene TRBV28 combines with J gene TRBJ2-1, with 10 bases identical to TRBD2. CDR1 is MDHEN, CDR2 SYDVKM, per germline. CDR3 length equals 16 residues. The CDR3 bases are TGTGCCAGCAGTACCAGACTAGCGGGTCATTACAATGAGCAGGTCTTC. Encoded protein: CASSTRLAGHYNEQVF.

The J gene is TRBJ2-1, the V gene TRBV7-7; a weak D match, TRBD2 (8 bases). The V and J ends lost 5 bases and 8 bases respectively, with 22 bases between them. CDR1 and CDR2 (germline): SSHAT, FNYEAQ (reference sequence). This CDR3 region has 16 residues. This CDR3 reads CASSKLAAPGGDEQFF. The CDR3 DNA is TGTGCCAGCAGCAAACTAGCGGCCCCAGGGGGAGATGAGCAGTTCTTC.

A few counts support this clonotype. The V and J genes are TRBV20-1 and TRBJ2-1; a weak D match, TRBD2 (6 bases). Germline CDR1 and CDR2: DFQATT and SNEGSKA (reference sequence). This CDR3 contains 13 residues. V lost 5 bases, J lost 6 bases, and 14 bases lay in between. As DNA, the CDR3 is TGCAGTGCTCCGGGGGATTGGGGCAATGAGCAGTTCTTC. Translated, it gives CSAPGDWGNEQFF.

This clonotype was counted a few times. The chain employs TRBV20-1 and TRBJ1-2, with a possible D match to TRBD1 (6 bases). V was shortened by 5 bases and J by 2 bases, with 15 bases between the two germline ends. The CDR3 is made up of 14 amino acids. Germline CDR1 reads DFQATT; CDR2 reads SNEGSKA (reference sequence). The CDR3 DNA reads TGCAGTGCTGCGGACAGATCATCCAACTATGGCTACACCTTC. This translates into CSAADRSSNYGYTF.

The V and J genes are TRBV6-5 and TRBJ2-7; no firm D call. From germline, CDR1 is MNHEY and CDR2 SVGAGI. There are 15 residues in the CDR3. Trimming took off 2 bases at V and 1 base at J, with 12 bases between the two ends. The CDR3 sequence: CASSYVESRSYEQYF. The CDR3 DNA reads as TGTGCCAGCAGTTACGTCGAGTCCAGGTCCTACGAGCAGTACTTC.

Regarding this clonotype: This may arise from a read error, as a much more abundant clone is one base away. The genes are TRBV27 and TRBJ2-7; weak D call: TRBD1 (6 bases). The germline V gene has CDR1 MNHEY and CDR2 SMNVEV (reference sequence). The V end was cut by 5 bases, the J end by 3 bases, with 11 bases between. The CDR3 runs to 13 residues. CDR3 amino acids: CASSVGQNYEQYF. The CDR3 coding sequence is TGTGCCAGCAGTGTCGGACAGAACTACGAGCAGTACTTC.

V usage is TRBV29-1 and J usage is TRBJ1-1; no firm D call. CDR1 and CDR2 (germline): SQVTM, ANQGSEA. This CDR3 is 13 amino acids long. V shed 4 bases and J shed 0 bases, with 9 bases lying between them. Here the CDR3 reads CSVVVTVNTEAFF. CDR3 nucleotides: TGCAGCGTTGTAGTGACGGTGAACACTGAAGCTTTCTTT.